This TCR beta chain came from a study of graft-versus-host responses after intestinal transplantation. The CDR3 has 14 residues. V was pared by 9 bases and J by 1 base, with 7 bases of the junction left unmatched. Germline values: CDR1 MNHNS, CDR2 SASEGT. Notes on this clone: Its target is not known.

Method: immunoSEQ multiplex PCR; TCRdb's copy keeps in-frame clones and lacks some. In the table there are about 80,000 clones, about 88% of which are singletons. This chain joins TRBV6-1 and TRBJ1-1, with 8 nucleotides matching TRBD1. The receptor's source is a human donor who received an intestinal transplant. The starting material was unstimulated CD4+ T cells sorted from spleen or lymph node cells, obtained before intestinal transplant. CDR3 bases: TGTGCCAGTTGGACAGGGTGGGGGAACACTGAAGCTTTCTTT. Amino acids: CASWTGWGNTEAFF.